This section outlines one T cell receptor (beta chain) sequence together with its context. The authors loaded around 200 ng DNA, about 30,000 T cell genomes, into sorted-subset replicate PCRs. Generated by immunoSEQ multiplex PCR, the TCRdb table keeps only in-frame clones and is missing some. The sample includes 2 million to 3 million clones, roughly 93% of them seen just once. This entry belongs to a study of shared clonotypes between healthy human individuals. Participating donors were healthy, HIV-negative adults free of recent acute infections or vaccinations. Division of CD4+ cells produced a CD45RA+ naive subset and a CD45RA-negative memory subset. Sequencing was carried out using naive CD4+ T cells from PBMCs. The subset: CD45RA+ positively selected. The receptor was derived from a man younger than 30 in good health. Some clones in this sample may be carry-over from other donors' samples.

The CDR3 sequence is CASSGRFAGNTIYF. In nucleotides, the CDR3 is TGTGCCAGCAGTGGAAGGTTTGCTGGAAACACCATATATTTT. The gene calls are TRBV9 and TRBJ1-3; D uncertain. The V gene lost 5 bases and the J gene lost 2 bases, with 11 bases spanning the gap. The CDR3 runs 14 residues. The germline gives CDR1 SGDLS, CDR2 YYNGEE.